This T cell receptor beta chain came from a study of regulatory T cells in long-lasting Graves disease. Overall study findings and caveats: Among samples with persistent disease, TRBV28, TRBJ1-2 and TRBJ2-5 were favored.

This clonotype was seen ten or more times. Its antigen is as yet unknown. Investigators prepared the TCR beta libraries by applying iRepertoire HTBI primers and Arm-PCR of CDR3 regions. Each CDR3 protein is one row after TCRdb ran MiXCR on the multiplex PCR reads. The sample has under 300,000 distinct CDR3 sequences; 20% to 25% are singletons. CDR3 size: 14 residues. V lost 2 bases to trimming and J lost 0 bases, with 5 bases between them. CDR1 is KGHSH and CDR2 is LQKENI in the germline V gene. Time point given: newly diagnosed GD, antithyroid drugs for less than 3 months. Scientists built the TCR library using RNA that was extracted from PBMCs.

The chain uses TRBV18 and TRBJ1-5; D unresolved. The source was peripheral blood mononuclear cells (PBMCs), collected at new diagnosis, from a patient treated with antithyroid drugs. The clonotype comes from a female donor with Graves disease. The DNA of the CDR3 is TGTGCCAGCTCACCAGGGTTTAGCAATCAGCCCCAGCATTTT. Protein: CASSPGFSNQPQHF.